The T cell receptor (beta chain) described here comes from a study of shared clonotypes between healthy human individuals. Study results and limitations: What naive subsets generally showed was a larger estimated richness than memory subsets showed.

Researchers divided each subset's genomic DNA evenly across several immunoSEQ plates. Repertoires were generated with immunoSEQ multiplex PCR, while TCRdb's copy carries only in-frame clones and drops some. There are about 380,000 clones in the sample; around 96% occur only once, and about 0.32% lies in the top ten. With regard to this clone: The antigen is unknown.

The material sequenced was memory CD8+ T cells sorted from blood. Indicated subset: CD45RO+ cells pooled with CCR7-negative TemRA cells. The sequence was collected from a man aged 30-40 years in good health.

The CDR3 DNA reads TGTGCCAGCCCGGGGAGCTCCTACGAGCAGTACTTC. Its translation is CASPGSSYEQYF. The chain joins TRBV11-3 to TRBJ2-7, with D maybe TRBD2 (5 bases). V was cut by 8 bases and J by 0 bases, with 8 bases left in between. There are 12 residues in the CDR3. Per the germline V gene, CDR1 is SGHNT and CDR2 is YENEEA.